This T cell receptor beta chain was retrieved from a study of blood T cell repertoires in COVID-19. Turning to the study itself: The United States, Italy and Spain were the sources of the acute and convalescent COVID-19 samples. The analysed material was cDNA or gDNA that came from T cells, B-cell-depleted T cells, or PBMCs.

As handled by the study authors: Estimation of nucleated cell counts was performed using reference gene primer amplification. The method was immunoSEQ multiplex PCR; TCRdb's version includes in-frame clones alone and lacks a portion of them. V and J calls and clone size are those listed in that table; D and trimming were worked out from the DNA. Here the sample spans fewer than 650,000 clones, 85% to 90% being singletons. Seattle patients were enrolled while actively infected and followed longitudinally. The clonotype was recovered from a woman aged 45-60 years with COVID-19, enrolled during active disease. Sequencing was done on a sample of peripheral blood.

CDR3 amino acids: CSVLTGNGNTIYF. For the CDR3, the DNA is TGCAGCGTCTTAACAGGGAATGGAAACACCATATATTTT. The chain has TRBV29-1 and TRBJ1-3; D is perhaps TRBD1 (6 bases). V was trimmed by 6 bases and J by 3 bases, leaving 12 bases between them. This CDR3 is 13 amino acids long. The V gene's germline CDR1 is SQVTM and CDR2 ANQGSEA.